The 17 T cell receptor beta chains given below trace back to one sample, sequenced in a study of vaccination and CD4 T cells after COVID-19. As for treatment: approximately nine-day PBMC culture with coronavirus spike peptide pools or control peptides (ViraFEST assay). Cultured CD4+ T cell DNA underwent sequencing with the Oncomine TCR Beta short-read assay. MiXCR was run by TCRdb on the PCR reads, yielding one entry per CDR3 protein. This table has some 10,000 distinct CDR3 sequences, less than 65% appearing once. No antigen is known for these receptors. The sequencing input was CD4+ T cells from blood, cultured in vitro. All receptors derive from a human donor who had recovered from COVID-19.

This rearrangement joins TRBV7-9 to TRBJ1-3; D is ambiguous. This CDR3 is built from 13 residues. Per germline, CDR1 SEHNR and CDR2 FQNEAQ (reference sequence). The ends were cut back, 6 bases at V and 0 bases at J, with 6 bases in the middle. The CDR3 nucleotides read TGTGCCAGCAGTTGGGACTCTGGAAACACCATATATTTT. It translates to CASSWDSGNTIYF.

This clonotype was detected once. The chain uses TRBV19 and TRBJ1-1; perhaps TRBD1 as D (6 bases). The CDR3 sequence is 16 residues long. V lost 5 bases and J lost 5, with 21 bases in between. In germline, CDR1 is LNHDA, CDR2 SQIVND (reference sequence). CDR3 bases: TGTGCCAGTAGTGGCGTGCGGGACATATCCCCTACTGAAGCTTTCTTT. This sequence encodes CASSGVRDISPTEAFF.

In its sample, this clonotype was seen a few times. The rearrangement links TRBV7-3 to TRBJ2-3; 8 bases map to TRBD2. The germline CDR1 and CDR2 sequences are SGHTA and FQGTGA. The CDR3 runs 17 residues. The ends lost 5 bases at V and 1 base at J; junction bases unmatched: 11. The CDR3 loop is CASSRSGGVRGTDTQYF. The DNA for the CDR3 is TGTGCCAGCAGCCGGAGCGGGGGCGTCCGGGGCACAGATACGCAGTATTTT.

The chain is built from TRBV29-1 and TRBJ1-4; D unresolved. Germline CDR1 SQVTM, CDR2 ANQGSEA. There are 13 residues in the CDR3. The ends were cut back, 4 bases at V and 7 bases at J, with 13 bases in the middle. This chain's CDR3 is CSVVGSLGEKLFF. The CDR3 nucleotides read TGCAGCGTTGTCGGCAGTTTGGGTGAAAAACTGTTTTTT.

J is TRBJ2-1 and V is TRBV11-2, with TRBD2 identical over 12 bases. CDR1 and CDR2 (germline): SGHAT, FQNNGV. This CDR3 is 17 amino acids long. V shed 4 bases and J 7 bases; nucleotides not matched to a gene: 11. CDR3 in DNA: TGTGCCAGCAGCTCCCCGCGACTAGCGGGAGTGCATAATGAGCAGTTCTTC. Residues: CASSSPRLAGVHNEQFF.

V usage is TRBV12-3 or TRBV12-4 and J usage is TRBJ2-1, with TRBD2 matching over 8 bases. The V gene end was trimmed by 5 bases and the J gene end by 8 bases; junction bases not matched to a gene: 11. This CDR3 is built from 15 residues. CDR3 protein: CASSGSAGVGHEQFF. CDR3 nucleotides: TGTGCCAGCAGTGGATCAGCGGGAGTTGGGCATGAGCAGTTCTTC.

This chain connects TRBV6-4 to TRBJ2-2, with 10 bases fitting TRBD1. Per the germline V gene, CDR1 is MRHNA and CDR2 is SNTAGT. This CDR3 spans 15 amino acids. V gave up 6 bases and J gave up 5 bases; unmatched junction bases: 6. CDR3 region: CASSNAGQGTGELFF. The CDR3 DNA sequence: TGTGCCAGCAGCAACGCGGGACAGGGGACCGGGGAGCTGTTTTTT.

This sequence joins TRBV7-6 and TRBJ2-7; D not certain. This CDR3 spans 15 amino acids. V was pared by 3 bases and J by 6 bases, with 18 bases between. Germline values: CDR1 SGHVS, CDR2 FNYEAQ. CDR3 sequence (DNA): TGTGCCAGCAGCTTGAACCCGGGCTCTTCGGTCGAGCAGTACTTC. It encodes CASSLNPGSSVEQYF.

The gene calls are TRBV20-1 and TRBJ1-4, with a tentative D call TRBD1 (5 bases). Germline loops: CDR1 DFQATT, CDR2 SNEGSKA (reference sequence). V was pared by 3 bases and J by 12 bases, with 11 bases between. The CDR3 loop spans 11 amino acids. CDR3 in DNA: TGCAGTGCTAGGTCAGGGAACCAACTGTTTTTT. This codes for CSARSGNQLFF.

This clonotype was observed a single time. The V and J genes are TRBV7-2 and TRBJ1-1; maybe TRBD1 (5 bases). This CDR3 contains 14 residues. Germline V gives CDR1 SGHTA, CDR2 FQGNSA. The V and J ends lost 3 bases and 7 bases respectively, with 15 bases between them. CDR3 in amino acids: CASSFQDISFEAFF. The CDR3 DNA reads TGTGCCAGCAGCTTCCAGGACATTTCCTTTGAAGCTTTCTTT.

Only one count was recorded for this clonotype. The rearrangement joins TRBV29-1 to TRBJ2-3; possibly TRBD1 for D (6 bases). The CDR3 consists of 18 residues. Germline-derived CDR1 and CDR2 are SQVTM and ANQGSEA. V lost 1 base, J lost 5 bases, and 25 bases lay in between. CDR3 region: CSVEGGRDTGLLIDTQYF. The DNA of the CDR3 is TGCAGCGTTGAAGGAGGCCGGGACACTGGGCTTTTGATAGATACGCAGTATTTT.

This clonotype has only one observation. The V and J genes are TRBV7-2 and TRBJ2-7; 7 bases fit TRBD2. J gave up 6 bases and V 5 bases, and 19 bases lay outside the gene matches. The CDR3 sequence is 17 residues long. Germline CDR1 SGHTA, CDR2 FQGNSA. The CDR3 sequence is CASSSSGPAGVPLEQYF. The CDR3 DNA follows: TGTGCCAGCAGCAGCTCCGGCCCTGCGGGGGTCCCCCTCGAGCAGTACTTC.

The chain recombines TRBV28 with TRBJ2-1, with 15 nucleotides matching TRBD2. Germline V gene lookup returns CDR1 MDHEN and CDR2 SYDVKM. This CDR3 has 19 residues. The V and J ends lost 6 bases and 2 bases, in that order; junction bases with no gene match: 11. The CDR3 bases are TGTGCCAGCAGATATGGACTAGCGGGAGGGCCGAGACCCTACAATGAGCAGTTCTTC. This encodes CASRYGLAGGPRPYNEQFF.

J is TRBJ1-2 and V is TRBV4-1; D remains unclear. Germline-derived CDR1 and CDR2 are MGHRA and YSYEKL. The CDR3 length is 15 residues. The V end lost 1 base, the J end lost 4 bases, and 13 bases lay between the germline ends. The CDR3 DNA follows: TGCGCCAGCAGCCAAGGAGGACCCGCGGGCTATGGCTACACCTTC. Protein sequence: CASSQGGPAGYGYTF.

V gene TRBV6-5 combines with J gene TRBJ1-1, with a tentative D call TRBD1 (6 bases). Germline CDR1 MNHEY, CDR2 SVGAGI. CDR3 length: 14 amino acids. V lost 3 bases and J 0 bases, leaving 8 bases between the germline ends. Here the CDR3 DNA reads TGTGCCAGCAGTTATAGGACAGTGAACACTGAAGCTTTCTTT. Amino acids: CASSYRTVNTEAFF.

This chain connects TRBV7-2 to TRBJ2-1, with a possible D match to TRBD2 (6 bases). The CDR3 covers 19 residues. Looked up from germline, CDR1 is SGHTA and CDR2 is FQGNSA. Trimming left V 1 base short and J 0 bases short, with 19 bases between. Here the CDR3 reads CASSLGLSRGGTSYNEQFF. The CDR3 nucleotides read TGTGCCAGCAGCTTAGGATTATCCCGGGGCGGGACCTCCTACAATGAGCAGTTCTTC.

The J gene is TRBJ2-1, the V gene TRBV20-1, with D perhaps TRBD2 (5 bases). Trimming stripped 6 bases from V and 8 bases from J, with 14 bases between. Germline-derived CDR1 and CDR2 are DFQATT and SNEGSKA (reference sequence). The CDR3 covers 12 residues. CDR3 region: CSAIPTTDEQFF. The CDR3 DNA reads as TGCAGTGCCATCCCGACTACGGATGAGCAGTTCTTC.